This T cell receptor (beta chain) was documented in a study of vaccination effects on CD4 cells after COVID-19. Study conclusions and caveats: Infection- and vaccine-induced clones contracted markedly late after vaccination.

This clone came up a few times. The antigen remains undetermined. ViraFEST expansion of antigen-specific CD4+ T cells with viral peptide pools preceded sequencing. Subsequent to a culture period of under 11 days, CD4+ T cells were isolated. Every participant took two doses of the BNT162b2 or mRNA-1273 vaccine. Some 2 million PBMC were placed in each well, which was supplemented with roughly 10 IU/ml IL-2 and 7.5 to 10 ug/ml peptides. TCRdb's copy holds only in-frame clones and misses some; the assay was immunoSEQ multiplex PCR. Altogether nearly 30,000 clones are present, roughly four fifths being singletons, with the ten largest covering more than 12%. The CDR3 spans 15 residues. From germline, CDR1 is LNHDA and CDR2 SQIVND (reference sequence). The V and J ends lost 3 bases and 5 bases respectively, with 17 bases between them.

V gene TRBV19 combines with J gene TRBJ2-7; tentative D call: TRBD2 (5 bases). Source: CD4+ T cells from PBMCs cultured with HCoV-229E spike peptides, taken after COVID-19 vaccination. This TCR was sampled from a human donor who received a COVID-19 vaccine. This CDR3 reads CASSISGIGIHEQYF. The CDR3 nucleotides read TGTGCCAGTAGTATTTCGGGAATCGGGATCCACGAGCAGTACTTC. Drawing the rest from reference TRBV19 and TRBJ2-7, the complete variable domain is DGGITQSPKYLFRKEGQNVTLSCEQNLNHDAMYWYRQDPGQGLRLIYYSQIVNDFQKGDIAEGYSVSREKKESFPLTVTSAQKNPTAFYLCASSISGIGIHEQYFGPGTRLTVT.